What follows are 3 T cell receptor beta chains derived from one specimen sequenced in a study of graft-versus-host responses after intestinal transplantation. Sequencing was performed with immunoSEQ multiplex PCR; in TCRdb, only in-frame clones are kept and a portion is missing. Here the sample spans over 65,000 clones, around 93% being singletons. The specimen comprised PBMCs, sampled 98 days after intestinal transplantation. All receptors come from a human patient who received an intestinal transplant, so some T cells may come from the graft donor.

The chain is built from TRBV14 and TRBJ2-5, with a tentative D call TRBD1 (5 bases). Germline CDR1 is SGHDN and CDR2 is FVKESK. CDR3 size: 15 residues. With 3 bases removed from V and 7 bases from J, the gap between germline ends came to 18 bases. This CDR3 reads CASSQQRGFVGTQYF. In nucleotides, the CDR3 is TGTGCCAGCAGCCAGCAAAGGGGTTTCGTAGGGACCCAGTACTTC.

The V and J genes are TRBV19 and TRBJ1-2; no clear D. Trimming took off 5 bases at V and 3 bases at J, with 10 bases between the two ends. The CDR3 has 13 amino acids. The germline CDR1 and CDR2 sequences are LNHDA and SQIVND (reference sequence). The CDR3 region has the DNA TGTGCCAGTAGTCCCCGGAATTACTATGGCTACACCTTC. It translates to CASSPRNYYGYTF.

The chain employs TRBV6-5 and TRBJ1-2; no reliable D call. There are 12 residues in the CDR3. The germline V gene has CDR1 MNHEY and CDR2 SVGAGI. V was shortened by 8 bases and J by 8 bases, with 15 bases between the two germline ends. The CDR3 DNA reads as TGTGCCAGCGCCGAAGGGCCCGGCGGCTACACCTTC. Protein: CASAEGPGGYTF.